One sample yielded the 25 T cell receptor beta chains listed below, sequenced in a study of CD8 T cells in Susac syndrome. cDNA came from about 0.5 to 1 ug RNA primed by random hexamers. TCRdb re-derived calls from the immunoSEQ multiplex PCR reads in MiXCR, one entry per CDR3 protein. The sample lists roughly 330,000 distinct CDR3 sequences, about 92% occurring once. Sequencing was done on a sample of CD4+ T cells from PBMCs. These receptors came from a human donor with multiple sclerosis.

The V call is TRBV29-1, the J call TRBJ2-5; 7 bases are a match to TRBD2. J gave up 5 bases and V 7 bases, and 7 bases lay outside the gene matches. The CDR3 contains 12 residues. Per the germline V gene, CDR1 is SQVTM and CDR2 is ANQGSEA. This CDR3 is CSGWGGSETQYF. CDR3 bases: TGCAGCGGGTGGGGGGGAAGCGAGACCCAGTACTTC.

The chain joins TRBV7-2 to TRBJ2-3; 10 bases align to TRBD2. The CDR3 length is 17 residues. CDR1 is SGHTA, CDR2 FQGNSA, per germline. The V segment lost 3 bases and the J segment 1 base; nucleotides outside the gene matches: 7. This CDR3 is CASSFGSGGWGTDTQYF. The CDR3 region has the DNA TGTGCCAGCAGCTTTGGTAGCGGGGGGTGGGGCACAGATACGCAGTATTTT.

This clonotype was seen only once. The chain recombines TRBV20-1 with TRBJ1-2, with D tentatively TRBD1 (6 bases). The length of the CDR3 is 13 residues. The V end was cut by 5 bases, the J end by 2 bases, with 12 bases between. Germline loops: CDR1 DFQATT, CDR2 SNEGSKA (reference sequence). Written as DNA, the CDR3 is TGCAGTGCTCCTAAGACAGGCAACTATGGCTACACCTTC. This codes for CSAPKTGNYGYTF.

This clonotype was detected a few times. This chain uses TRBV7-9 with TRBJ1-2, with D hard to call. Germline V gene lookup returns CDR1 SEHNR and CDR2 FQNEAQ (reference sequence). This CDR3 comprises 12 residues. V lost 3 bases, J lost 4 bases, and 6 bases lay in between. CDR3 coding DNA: TGTGCCAGCAGCTTGCGTAGCTATGGCTACACCTTC. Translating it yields CASSLRSYGYTF.

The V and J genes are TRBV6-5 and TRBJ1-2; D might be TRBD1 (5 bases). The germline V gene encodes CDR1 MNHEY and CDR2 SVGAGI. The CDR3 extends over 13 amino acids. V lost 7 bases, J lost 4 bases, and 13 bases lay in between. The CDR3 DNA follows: TGTGCCAGCACCAGGGACCGCGGCTATGGCTACACCTTC. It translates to CASTRDRGYGYTF.

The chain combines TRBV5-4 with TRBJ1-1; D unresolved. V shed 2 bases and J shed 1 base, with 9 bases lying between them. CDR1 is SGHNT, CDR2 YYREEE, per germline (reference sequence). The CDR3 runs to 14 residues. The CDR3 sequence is CASSLNRQNTEAFF. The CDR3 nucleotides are TGTGCCAGCAGCTTAAATAGGCAGAACACTGAAGCTTTCTTT.

The CDR3 DNA is TGTGCCAGCAGACTCGGGACAGCACAAGAGACCCAGTACTTC. As protein: CASRLGTAQETQYF. The V gene is TRBV7-9, the J gene TRBJ2-5; TRBD1 matches at 7 bases. Germline V gene data show CDR1 as SEHNR and CDR2 as FQNEAQ (reference sequence). The CDR3 totals 14 residues. V was clipped by 6 bases and J by 2 bases; unmatched bases: 6.

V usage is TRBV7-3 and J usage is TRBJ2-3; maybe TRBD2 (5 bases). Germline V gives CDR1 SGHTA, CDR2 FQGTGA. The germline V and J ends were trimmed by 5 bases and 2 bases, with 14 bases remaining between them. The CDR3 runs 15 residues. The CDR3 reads CASSLYGLFTDTQYF. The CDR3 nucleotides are TGTGCCAGCAGCCTCTACGGACTCTTCACAGATACGCAGTATTTT.

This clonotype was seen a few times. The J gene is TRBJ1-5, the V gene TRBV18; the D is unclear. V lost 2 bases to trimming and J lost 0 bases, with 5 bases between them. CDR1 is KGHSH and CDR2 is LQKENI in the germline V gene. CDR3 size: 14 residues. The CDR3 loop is CASSPAGSNQPQHF. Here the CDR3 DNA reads TGTGCCAGCTCACCAGCAGGTAGCAATCAGCCCCAGCATTTT.

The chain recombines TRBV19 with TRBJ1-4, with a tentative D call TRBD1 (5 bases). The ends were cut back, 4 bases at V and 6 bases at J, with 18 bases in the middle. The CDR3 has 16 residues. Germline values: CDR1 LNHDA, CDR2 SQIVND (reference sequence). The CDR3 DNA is TGTGCCAGTAGTACCCCCCCGCGAGGGGCATATGAAAAACTGTTTTTT. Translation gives CASSTPPRGAYEKLFF.

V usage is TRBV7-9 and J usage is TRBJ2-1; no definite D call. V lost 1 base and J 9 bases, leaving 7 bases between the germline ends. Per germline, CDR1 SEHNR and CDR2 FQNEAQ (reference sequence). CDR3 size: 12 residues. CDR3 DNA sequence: TGTGCCAGCAGCTTAGATGTTAGTGAGCAGTTCTTC. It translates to CASSLDVSEQFF.

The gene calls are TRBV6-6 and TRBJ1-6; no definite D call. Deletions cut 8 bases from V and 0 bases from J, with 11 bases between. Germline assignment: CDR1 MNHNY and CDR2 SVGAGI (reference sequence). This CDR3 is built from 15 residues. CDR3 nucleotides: TGTGCCAGCGGGGTTTCGAGCTCCTATAATTCACCCCTCCACTTT. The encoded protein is CASGVSSSYNSPLHF.

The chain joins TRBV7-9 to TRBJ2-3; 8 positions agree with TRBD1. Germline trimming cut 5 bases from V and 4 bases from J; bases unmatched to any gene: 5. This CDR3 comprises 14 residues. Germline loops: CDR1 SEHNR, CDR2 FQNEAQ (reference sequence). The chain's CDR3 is CASSRQGLADTQYF. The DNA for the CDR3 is TGTGCCAGCAGCCGACAGGGGTTGGCAGATACGCAGTATTTT.

The CDR3, as DNA: TGTGCCAGCAGCTTCGGCCAAAACTCTGGAAACACCATATATTTT. Protein product: CASSFGQNSGNTIYF. The rearrangement uses TRBV7-9 and TRBJ1-3; D remains ambiguous. This CDR3 region has 15 residues. V dropped 3 bases and J dropped 0 bases, with 9 bases sitting between them. Germline CDR1 SEHNR, CDR2 FQNEAQ (reference sequence).

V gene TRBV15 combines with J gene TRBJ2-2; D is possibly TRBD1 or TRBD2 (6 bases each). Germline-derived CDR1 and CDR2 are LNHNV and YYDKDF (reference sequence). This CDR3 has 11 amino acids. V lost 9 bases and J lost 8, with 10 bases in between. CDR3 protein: CATRGPGELFF. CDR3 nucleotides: TGTGCCACTCGGGGGCCAGGGGAGCTGTTTTTT.

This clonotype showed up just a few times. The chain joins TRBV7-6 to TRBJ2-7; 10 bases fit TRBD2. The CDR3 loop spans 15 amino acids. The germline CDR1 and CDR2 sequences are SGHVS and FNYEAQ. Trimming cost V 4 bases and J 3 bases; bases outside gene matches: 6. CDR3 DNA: TGTGCCAGCAGCTCACGGACTAGCGGAGACTACGAGCAGTACTTC. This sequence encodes CASSSRTSGDYEQYF.

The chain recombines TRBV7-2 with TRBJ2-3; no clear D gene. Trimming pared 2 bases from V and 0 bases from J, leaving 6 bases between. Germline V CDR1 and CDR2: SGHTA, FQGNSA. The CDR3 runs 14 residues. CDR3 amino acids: CASSLIGSTDTQYF. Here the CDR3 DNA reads TGTGCCAGCAGCTTAATAGGTAGCACAGATACGCAGTATTTT.

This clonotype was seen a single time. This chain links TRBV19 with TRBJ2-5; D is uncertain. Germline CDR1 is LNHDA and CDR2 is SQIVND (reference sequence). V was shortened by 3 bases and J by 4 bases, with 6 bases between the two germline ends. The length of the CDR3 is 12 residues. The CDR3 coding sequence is TGTGCCAGTAGTATGGTGCGAGAGACCCAGTACTTC. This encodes CASSMVRETQYF.

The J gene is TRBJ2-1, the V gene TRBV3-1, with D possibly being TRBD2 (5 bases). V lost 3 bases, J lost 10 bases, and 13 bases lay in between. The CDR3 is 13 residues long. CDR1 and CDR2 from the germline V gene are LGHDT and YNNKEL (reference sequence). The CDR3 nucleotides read TGTGCCAGCAGCCACCATCGGGATCAAGAGCAGTTCTTC. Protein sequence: CASSHHRDQEQFF.

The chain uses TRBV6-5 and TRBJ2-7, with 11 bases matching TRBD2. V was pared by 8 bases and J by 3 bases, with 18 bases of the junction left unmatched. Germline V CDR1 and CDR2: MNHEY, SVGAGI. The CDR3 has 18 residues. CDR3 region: CASEFPLAGVMADYEQYF. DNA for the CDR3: TGTGCCAGCGAGTTCCCACTAGCGGGAGTTATGGCGGACTACGAGCAGTACTTC.

CDR3 amino acids: CASSSSGGPHTGELFF. As DNA, the CDR3 is TGTGCCAGCAGCTCCTCGGGGGGGCCTCACACCGGGGAGCTGTTTTTT. This chain uses TRBV5-6 with TRBJ2-2; 8 bases map to TRBD2. The CDR3 consists of 16 residues. Per germline, CDR1 SGHDT and CDR2 YYEEEE. The junction had 7 bases not matched to a gene; V was cut back by 3 bases and J by 3 bases.

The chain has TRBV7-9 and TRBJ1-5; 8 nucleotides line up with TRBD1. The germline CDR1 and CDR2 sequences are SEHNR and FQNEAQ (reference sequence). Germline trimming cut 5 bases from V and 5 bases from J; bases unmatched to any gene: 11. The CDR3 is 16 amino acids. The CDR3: CASSPGGGQGYQPQHF. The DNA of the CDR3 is TGTGCCAGCAGCCCCGGCGGCGGACAGGGCTATCAGCCCCAGCATTTT.

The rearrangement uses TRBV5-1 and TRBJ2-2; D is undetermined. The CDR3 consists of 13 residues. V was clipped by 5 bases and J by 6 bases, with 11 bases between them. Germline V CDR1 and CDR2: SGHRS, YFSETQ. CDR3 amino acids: CASRITESGELFF. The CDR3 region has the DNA TGCGCCAGCAGGATTACGGAGTCCGGGGAGCTGTTTTTT.

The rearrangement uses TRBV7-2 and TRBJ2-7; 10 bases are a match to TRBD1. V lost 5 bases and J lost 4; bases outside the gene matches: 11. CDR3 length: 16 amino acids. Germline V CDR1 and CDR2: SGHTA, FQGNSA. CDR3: CASSTMPGQGGYEQYF. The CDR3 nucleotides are TGTGCCAGCAGCACTATGCCTGGACAGGGGGGGTACGAGCAGTACTTC.

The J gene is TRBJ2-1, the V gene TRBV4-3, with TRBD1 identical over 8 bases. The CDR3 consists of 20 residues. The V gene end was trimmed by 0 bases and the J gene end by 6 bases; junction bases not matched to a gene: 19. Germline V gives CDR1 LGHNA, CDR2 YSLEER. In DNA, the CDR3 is TGCGCCAGCAGCCAAGATCAGTGGACAGGGCGAGCCCGACGAGGCAATGAGCAGTTCTTC. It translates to CASSQDQWTGRARRGNEQFF.